The 25 T cell receptor beta chains listed next were all sequenced from one sample in a study of T-cell reconstitution after alpha-beta-depleted transplantation in children (dated by TCRdb to 2016 to 2017). The receptor library was made with PCR. Sequenced using an Illumina HiSeq 2500. TCR libraries were prepared with molecular barcoding, using unique molecular identifiers to normalize TCRbeta repertoire quantification. The public reads were reanalyzed by TCRdb: fastp trimming at Q25, MiXCR alignment, in-frame beta chains only. Rows with a matching CDR3 protein are joined into one entry that keeps the most common DNA and genes. Counted in this sample were some 500,000 distinct CDR3 sequences; around a third of them appeared once. Around 2.3% of the sample comes from the top ten. The specimen comprised PBMCs from the stem cell graft donor, sampled from the stem cell graft. These receptor sequences come from a human donor who donated a stem cell graft to a child with aplastic anemia.

In DNA, the CDR3 is TGCGCCAGCAGCCCGTCAACGAGAGAAAAACTGTTTTTT. It translates to CASSPSTREKLFF. The chain is built from TRBV4-3 and TRBJ1-4; no reliable D call. Germline V gives CDR1 LGHNA, CDR2 YSLEER. The germline V and J ends were trimmed by 4 bases and 8 bases, with 11 bases remaining between them. The CDR3 extends over 13 amino acids.

This clonotype has a single count. The chain recombines TRBV12-3 or TRBV12-4 with TRBJ1-4; maybe TRBD1 (5 bases). This CDR3 is 15 amino acids long. Trimming took 6 bases from V and 5 from J, leaving 16 bases between them. CDR3 protein: CASSRPGRQNEKLFF. For the CDR3, the DNA is TGTGCCAGCAGCCGACCGGGACGTCAAAATGAAAAACTGTTTTTT.

The chain combines TRBV11-2 with TRBJ1-2; maybe TRBD1 (5 bases). CDR1 is SGHAT and CDR2 is FQNNGV in the germline V gene. This CDR3 region has 18 residues. The ends were cut back, 4 bases at V and 0 bases at J, with 21 bases in the middle. The CDR3, as DNA: TGTGCCAGCAGCTCGTTAGGATTGCTGGGACCAGCTAACTATGGCTACACCTTC. Protein: CASSSLGLLGPANYGYTF.

V is TRBV7-2 and J is TRBJ2-1; 14 positions match TRBD2. This CDR3 is 16 amino acids long. The germline V gene has CDR1 SGHTA and CDR2 FQGNSA. Trimming cost V 5 bases and J 7 bases; bases outside gene matches: 7. The CDR3 sequence is CASSPGGTSGRNEQFF. The CDR3 DNA reads TGTGCCAGCAGCCCGGGGGGGACTAGCGGGAGAAATGAGCAGTTCTTC. Filled out from reference TRBV7-2 and TRBJ2-1, the complete variable domain reads GAGVSQSPSNKVTEKGKDVELRCDPISGHTALYWYRQSLGQGLEFLIYFQGNSAPDKSGLPSDRFSAERTGGSVSTLTIQRTQQEDSAVYLCASSPGGTSGRNEQFFGPGTRLTVL.

In its sample, this clonotype was seen a few times. The chain employs TRBV5-1 and TRBJ2-1; D uncertain. Germline V gene lookup returns CDR1 SGHRS and CDR2 YFSETQ. Trimming removed 1 base from V and 6 bases from J, with 5 bases in between. The CDR3 sequence is 12 residues long. The CDR3 region is CASSLILNEQFF. CDR3 sequence (DNA): TGCGCCAGCAGCTTGATTCTCAATGAGCAGTTCTTC.

The rearrangement joins TRBV12-3 or TRBV12-4 to TRBJ2-3; D gene unclear. This CDR3 region has 15 residues. The ends were cut back, 7 bases at V and 0 bases at J, with 14 bases in the middle. The CDR3 DNA reads as TGTGCCAGCACGACGGATGGCCGTAGCACAGATACGCAGTATTTT. Amino acids: CASTTDGRSTDTQYF.

The V call is TRBV5-1, the J call TRBJ1-2, with D tentatively TRBD1 (5 bases). Germline CDR1 SGHRS, CDR2 YFSETQ. The CDR3 is 13 residues long. Trimming left V 2 bases short and J 6 bases short, with 11 bases between. CDR3 bases: TGCGCCAGCAGCTTCGCGCAGGGTGATGGCTACACCTTC. Protein sequence: CASSFAQGDGYTF.

The J gene is TRBJ2-3, the V gene TRBV10-2; possible D gene TRBD2, 6 bases. Germline assignment: CDR1 WSHSY and CDR2 SAAADI. This CDR3 is 14 amino acids long. V gave up 3 bases and J gave up 4 bases, with 11 bases separating them. The CDR3 DNA follows: TGCGCCAGCAGTGACCCGGGAGTTCCAGATACGCAGTATTTT. Residues: CASSDPGVPDTQYF.

This rearrangement joins TRBV19 to TRBJ1-5, with TRBD1 matching 9 bases. This CDR3 has 16 amino acids. Germline loops: CDR1 LNHDA, CDR2 SQIVND (reference sequence). Trimming removed 4 bases from V and 5 bases from J; junction bases left unmatched: 9. This CDR3 is CASSNPRQGGDQPQHF. CDR3 nucleotide sequence: TGTGCCAGTAGTAATCCTCGACAGGGGGGGGATCAGCCCCAGCATTTT.

There are a few counts of this clonotype. V is TRBV10-3 and J is TRBJ1-3; weak D call: TRBD1 (6 bases). V shed 3 bases and J shed 1 base, with 7 bases lying between them. Germline V gene lookup returns CDR1 ENHRY and CDR2 SYGVKD. The CDR3 runs to 14 residues. CDR3 sequence: CAISDRGSGNTIYF. In DNA, the CDR3 is TGTGCCATCAGTGACAGGGGATCTGGAAACACCATATATTTT.

The chain joins TRBV5-1 to TRBJ1-4; D unclear. The length of the CDR3 is 14 residues. From germline, CDR1 is SGHRS and CDR2 YFSETQ. Trimming pared 2 bases from V and 5 bases from J, leaving 10 bases between. This chain's CDR3 is CASSLQYGNEKLFF. The DNA of the CDR3 is TGCGCCAGCAGCTTACAGTACGGAAATGAAAAACTGTTTTTT. Supplemented by reference TRBV5-1 and TRBJ1-4, the full variable domain reads KAGVTQTPRYLIKTRGQQVTLSCSPISGHRSVSWYQQTPGQGLQFLFEYFSETQRNKGNFPGRFSGRQFSNSRSEMNVSTLELGDSALYLCASSLQYGNEKLFFGSGTQLSVL.

The genes are TRBV20-1 and TRBJ1-5, with D tentatively TRBD1 (6 bases). The V end was cut by 4 bases, the J end by 0 bases, with 19 bases between. The CDR3 consists of 17 residues. The germline gives CDR1 DFQATT, CDR2 SNEGSKA (reference sequence). CDR3 sequence reads: CSAKTGATGSSNQPQHF. The CDR3 DNA reads as TGCAGTGCTAAGACTGGGGCGACAGGTTCTAGCAATCAGCCCCAGCATTTT.

The CDR3 coding sequence is TGTGCCAGCAGTTACGGCCCACAGGGGGCGAAGGCTTTCTTT. Translation: CASSYGPQGAKAFF. V gene TRBV6-5 combines with J gene TRBJ1-1; 9 bases are shared with TRBD1. V was pared by 2 bases and J by 11 bases, with 9 bases of the junction left unmatched. This CDR3 is built from 14 residues. Germline CDR1 and CDR2: MNHEY and SVGAGI.

V usage is TRBV19 and J usage is TRBJ1-1; maybe TRBD1 (5 bases). The V gene's germline CDR1 is LNHDA and CDR2 SQIVND (reference sequence). V lost 3 bases, J lost 1 base, and 24 bases lay in between. CDR3 length: 19 residues. The CDR3 DNA is TGTGCCAGTAGTATCTTGGTCGTCGGCGGGACGAGGGAGAACACTGAAGCTTTCTTT. This encodes CASSILVVGGTRENTEAFF.

The CDR3 coding sequence is TGTGCCAGTACGCCGACAGAGAACAATCAGCCCCAGCATTTT. It codes for CASTPTENNQPQHF. V gene TRBV19 combines with J gene TRBJ1-5; D is perhaps TRBD1 (5 bases). CDR3 length: 14 residues. Trimming took off 7 bases at V and 3 bases at J, with 13 bases between the two ends. Germline CDR1 reads LNHDA; CDR2 reads SQIVND (reference sequence).

DNA for the CDR3: TGTGCCAGCAGCCATTCGTGGGGTGCCACAGATACGCAGTATTTT. Its protein product is CASSHSWGATDTQYF. The V gene is TRBV11-1, the J gene TRBJ2-3; unclear D gene. Germline V CDR1 and CDR2: SGHAT, FQDESV (reference sequence). The length of the CDR3 is 15 residues. The V gene lost 5 bases and the J gene lost 2 bases, with 14 bases spanning the gap.

The chain couples TRBV7-9 to TRBJ2-7, with 9 bases fitting TRBD2. CDR3 length: 15 residues. V shed 8 bases, J shed 6 bases, and the junction held 14 bases outside the gene matches. Germline values: CDR1 SEHNR, CDR2 FQNEAQ (reference sequence). CDR3 coding DNA: TGTGCCAGCTCACTCGGGAGTAGCGGGAGTGGCGAGCAGTACGTC. It codes for CASSLGSSGSGEQYV.

This chain links TRBV7-2 with TRBJ2-7; the match to TRBD2 covers 7 bases. Germline CDR1 and CDR2: SGHTA and FQGNSA. Losses at the gene ends were 2 bases for V and 4 bases for J; bases not matched to a gene: 5. This CDR3 comprises 14 residues. The DNA for the CDR3 is TGTGCCAGCAGCTTAAGTTCGGGGGGTTACGAGCAGTACGTC. Its translation is CASSLSSGGYEQYV.

This clonotype was recorded a few times. This chain connects TRBV6-1 to TRBJ2-7, with D possibly matching TRBD1 (5 bases). Germline lookup yields CDR1 MNHNS and CDR2 SASEGT. The V gene lost 6 bases and the J gene lost 3 bases, with 12 bases spanning the gap. This CDR3 comprises 13 residues. Here the CDR3 reads CASSRVAFYEQYF. The CDR3 bases are TGTGCCAGCAGCAGGGTCGCCTTCTACGAGCAGTACTTC.

This clonotype was detected a few times. The chain carries TRBV28 and TRBJ2-7, with a weak D call TRBD1 (5 bases). Germline CDR1 is MDHEN and CDR2 is SYDVKM. Trimming took off 5 bases at V and 2 bases at J, with 13 bases between the two ends. The CDR3 contains 14 residues. Here the CDR3 DNA reads TGTGCCAGCAGTCCCGGTGGGGCCCCCTACGAGCAGTACTTC. This codes for CASSPGGAPYEQYF.

The CDR3 DNA sequence: TGCAGTGCCCCTGTTTCGGCCAAAGAGACCCAGTACTTC. Its translation is CSAPVSAKETQYF. The chain couples TRBV20-1 to TRBJ2-5; no clear D. This CDR3 region has 13 residues. V was shortened by 6 bases and J by 3 bases, with 14 bases between the two germline ends. The V gene's germline CDR1 is DFQATT and CDR2 SNEGSKA (reference sequence).

The V gene is TRBV7-2, the J gene TRBJ2-7; possibly TRBD1 for D (5 bases). The CDR3 covers 15 residues. The ends were cut back, 1 base at V and 2 bases at J, with 12 bases in the middle. The germline V gene encodes CDR1 SGHTA and CDR2 FQGNSA. CDR3 sequence reads: CASSLGTDMTYEQYF. CDR3 nucleotide sequence: TGTGCCAGCAGCTTAGGAACGGACATGACCTACGAGCAGTACTTC.

The rearrangement joins TRBV30 to TRBJ2-7, with D hard to call. The germline V and J ends were trimmed by 0 bases and 5 bases, with 8 bases remaining between them. CDR3 length: 12 residues. Germline V gene data show CDR1 as GTSNPN and CDR2 as SVGIG (reference sequence). The CDR3 protein is CAWSVKPNEQYF. CDR3 DNA: TGTGCCTGGAGTGTAAAGCCCAACGAGCAGTACTTC.

There are a few counts of this clonotype. V is TRBV5-1 and J is TRBJ2-2; TRBD2 is a possible D gene (6 bases). V was cut by 7 bases and J by 0 bases, with 13 bases left in between. The CDR3 has 15 residues. CDR1 and CDR2 from the germline V gene are SGHRS and YFSETQ. CDR3 nucleotides: TGCGCCAGCTTCCTAGCGCCCCCGAACACCGGGGAGCTGTTTTTT. Protein sequence: CASFLAPPNTGELFF.

V and J are TRBV12-3 or TRBV12-4 and TRBJ2-3; D uncertain. This CDR3 contains 15 residues. Trimming took off 6 bases at V and 1 base at J, with 14 bases between the two ends. The CDR3 spells CASSDPQAGTDTQYF. CDR3 nucleotide sequence: TGTGCCAGCAGCGACCCCCAAGCCGGCACAGATACGCAGTATTTT.